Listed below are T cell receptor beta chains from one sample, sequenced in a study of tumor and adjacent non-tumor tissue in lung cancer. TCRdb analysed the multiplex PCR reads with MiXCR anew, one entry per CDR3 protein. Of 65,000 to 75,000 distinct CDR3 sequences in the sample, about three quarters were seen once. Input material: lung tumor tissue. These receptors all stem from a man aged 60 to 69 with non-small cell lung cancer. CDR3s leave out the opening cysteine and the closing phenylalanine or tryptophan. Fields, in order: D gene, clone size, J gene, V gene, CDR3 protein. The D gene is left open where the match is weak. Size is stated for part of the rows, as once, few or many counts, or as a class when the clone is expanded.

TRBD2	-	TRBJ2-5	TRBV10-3	TISATGTSRDETQY
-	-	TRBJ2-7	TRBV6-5	VNSYSRRKTAEQY
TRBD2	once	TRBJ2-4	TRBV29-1	SVEDEGTSGEIIQY
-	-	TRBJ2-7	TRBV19	ASSMRVVGDAQSYEQY
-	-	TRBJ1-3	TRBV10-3	ATFGRSSGNTIY
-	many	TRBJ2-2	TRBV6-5	ATLTGTGELF
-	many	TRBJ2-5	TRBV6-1	ASRPQPAGTQY
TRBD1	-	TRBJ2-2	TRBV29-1	RGPGQGPTGEVF
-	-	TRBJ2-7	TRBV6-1	ASRESLRVDAY
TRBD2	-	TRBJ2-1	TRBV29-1	NVDFSGTVTNEQF
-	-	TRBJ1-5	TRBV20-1	SASSQGTPSNQPHH
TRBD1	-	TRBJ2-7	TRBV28	ASSSDREFSYEQN
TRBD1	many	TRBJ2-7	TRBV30	ACGQGAYEQY
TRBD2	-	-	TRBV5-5	TSSGGAYSNQPQY
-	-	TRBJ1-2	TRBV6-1	DSSYGTGDSYT
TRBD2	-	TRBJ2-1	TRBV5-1	ANGPGGDEQF
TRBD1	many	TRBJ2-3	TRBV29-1	SVGTTGTGVADTQY
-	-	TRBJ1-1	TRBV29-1	SASAWGDNEAF
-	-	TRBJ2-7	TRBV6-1	ATSRSSDYEQY
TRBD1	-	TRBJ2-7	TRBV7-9	AGSPWTGTTYEQY
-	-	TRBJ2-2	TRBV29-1	SVLNRGGNTGEMF
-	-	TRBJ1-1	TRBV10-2	ANRDLGDSGTEAF
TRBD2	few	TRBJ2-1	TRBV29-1	SVTGTSGREDEQF
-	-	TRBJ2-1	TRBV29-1	SEQGTHNEQF
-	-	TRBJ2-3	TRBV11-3	ANSLHTDTQY
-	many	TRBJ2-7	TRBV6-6	ASSYRAYGQY
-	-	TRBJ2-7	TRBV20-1	SASSSQVYEQY
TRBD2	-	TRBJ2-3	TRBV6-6	ASSYVGLAGDTDTQY
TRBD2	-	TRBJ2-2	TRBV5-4	ASSSTSANTGEPS
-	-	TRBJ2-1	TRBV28	ANSPRGAYNEQL
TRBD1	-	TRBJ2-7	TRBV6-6	ASSSPGQVSYVQY
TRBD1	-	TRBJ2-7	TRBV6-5	ARSYGAGQVYGQY
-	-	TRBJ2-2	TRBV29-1	SVGASTSGSPGELF
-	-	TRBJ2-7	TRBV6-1	ASNDPGAFSYEQY
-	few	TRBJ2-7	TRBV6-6	ASSSSPKGYGQY
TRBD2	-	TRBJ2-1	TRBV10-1	ASSPGTSGRGNEHF
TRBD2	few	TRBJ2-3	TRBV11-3	ASSLGLADRTDKQY
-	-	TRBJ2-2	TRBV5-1	ASSLVPAARELF
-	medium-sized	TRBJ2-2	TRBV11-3	ASSLDADTGELF
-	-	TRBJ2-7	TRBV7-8	ASWFEDRLYEQY
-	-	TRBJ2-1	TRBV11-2	ANSRTFGEQF
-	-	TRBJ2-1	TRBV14	ASSQYEGPPYNEQF
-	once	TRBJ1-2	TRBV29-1	NVGGGDYGYT
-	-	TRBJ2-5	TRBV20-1	SARVAGETQL
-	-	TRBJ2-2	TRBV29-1	SVEPPTKTGELI
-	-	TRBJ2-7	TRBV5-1	ASNSEDFSSYEQY
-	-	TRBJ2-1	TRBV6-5	ASSLVRGPYNKQF
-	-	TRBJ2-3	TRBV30	AWSPRTRRFTNTQY
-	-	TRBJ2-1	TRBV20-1	NANSFRDPTYNEQF
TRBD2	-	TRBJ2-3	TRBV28	ASSLDLAGGPTDTQY
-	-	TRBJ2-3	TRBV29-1	SVAEVGGEDTQY
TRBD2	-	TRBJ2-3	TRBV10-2	ASNGLAGVEDTQY
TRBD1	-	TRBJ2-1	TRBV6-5	TSAVKGANEQF
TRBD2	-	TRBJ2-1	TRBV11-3	AISINQLAGLGEQF